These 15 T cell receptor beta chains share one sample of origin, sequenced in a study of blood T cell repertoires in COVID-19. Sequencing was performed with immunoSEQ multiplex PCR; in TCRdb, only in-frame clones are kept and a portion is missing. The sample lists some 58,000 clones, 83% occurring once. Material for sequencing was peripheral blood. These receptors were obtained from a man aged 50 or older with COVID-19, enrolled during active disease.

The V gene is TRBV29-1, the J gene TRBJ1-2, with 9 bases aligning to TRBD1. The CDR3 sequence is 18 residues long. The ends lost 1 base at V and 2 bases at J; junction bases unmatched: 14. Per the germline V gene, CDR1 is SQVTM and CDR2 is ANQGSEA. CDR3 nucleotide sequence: TGCAGCGTTGAAGGGTTCGAGGGACAGGGAAAGATCAACTATGGCTACACCTTC. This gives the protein CSVEGFEGQGKINYGYTF.

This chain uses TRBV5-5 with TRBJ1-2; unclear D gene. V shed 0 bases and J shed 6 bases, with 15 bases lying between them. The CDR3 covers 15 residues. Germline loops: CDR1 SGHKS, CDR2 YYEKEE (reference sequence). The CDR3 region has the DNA TGTGCCAGCAGCTTGGCAGGCAGGCCTTGGGATGGCTACACCTTC. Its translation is CASSLAGRPWDGYTF.

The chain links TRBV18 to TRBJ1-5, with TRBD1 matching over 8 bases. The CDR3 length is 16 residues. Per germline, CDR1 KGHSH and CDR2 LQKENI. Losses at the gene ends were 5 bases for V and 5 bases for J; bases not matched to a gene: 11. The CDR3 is CASSIRQGLLDQPQHF. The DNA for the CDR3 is TGTGCCAGCTCAATACGACAGGGGTTGCTAGATCAGCCCCAGCATTTT.

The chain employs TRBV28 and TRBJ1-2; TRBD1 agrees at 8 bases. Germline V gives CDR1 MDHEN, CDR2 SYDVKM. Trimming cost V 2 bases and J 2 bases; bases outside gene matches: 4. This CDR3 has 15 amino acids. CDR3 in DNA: TGTGCCAGCAGTTTACAACAGGGGGTAAACTATGGCTACACCTTC. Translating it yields CASSLQQGVNYGYTF.

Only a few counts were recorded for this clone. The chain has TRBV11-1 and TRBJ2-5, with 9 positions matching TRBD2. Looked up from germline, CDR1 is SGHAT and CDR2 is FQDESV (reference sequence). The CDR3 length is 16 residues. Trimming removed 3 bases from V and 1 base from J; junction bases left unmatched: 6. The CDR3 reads CASSFGSSGTQETQYF. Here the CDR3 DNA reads TGTGCCAGCAGCTTCGGGTCTAGCGGGACCCAAGAGACCCAGTACTTC.

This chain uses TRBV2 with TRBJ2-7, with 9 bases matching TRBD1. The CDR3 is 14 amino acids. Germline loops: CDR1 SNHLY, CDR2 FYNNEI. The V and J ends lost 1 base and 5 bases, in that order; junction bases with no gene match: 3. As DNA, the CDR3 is TGTGCCAGCAGTGAAGGGGACAGGGTGCACGAGCAGTACTTC. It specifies CASSEGDRVHEQYF.

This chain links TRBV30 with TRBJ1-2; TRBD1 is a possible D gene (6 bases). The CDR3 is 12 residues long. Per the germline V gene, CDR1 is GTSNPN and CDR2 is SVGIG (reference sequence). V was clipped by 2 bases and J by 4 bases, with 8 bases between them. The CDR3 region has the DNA TGTGCCTGGAGTACAGGGTCCTATGGCTACACCTTC. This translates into CAWSTGSYGYTF. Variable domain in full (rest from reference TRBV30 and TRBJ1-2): SQTIHQWPATLVQPVGSPLSLECTVEGTSNPNLYWYRQAAGRGLQLLFYSVGIGQISSEVPQNLSASRPQDRQFILSSKKLLLSDSGFYLCAWSTGSYGYTFGSGTRLTVV.

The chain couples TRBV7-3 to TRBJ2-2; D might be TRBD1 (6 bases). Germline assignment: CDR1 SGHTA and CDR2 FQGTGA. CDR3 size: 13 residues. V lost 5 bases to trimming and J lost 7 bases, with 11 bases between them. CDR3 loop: CASSPDRNGELFF. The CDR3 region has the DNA TGTGCCAGCAGCCCCGACAGGAACGGGGAGCTGTTTTTT.

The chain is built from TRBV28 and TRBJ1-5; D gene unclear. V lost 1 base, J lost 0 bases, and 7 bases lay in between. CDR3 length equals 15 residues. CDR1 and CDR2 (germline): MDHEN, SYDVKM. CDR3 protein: CASSLYRDSNQPQHF. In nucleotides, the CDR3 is TGTGCCAGCAGTTTATACCGAGATAGCAATCAGCCCCAGCATTTT.

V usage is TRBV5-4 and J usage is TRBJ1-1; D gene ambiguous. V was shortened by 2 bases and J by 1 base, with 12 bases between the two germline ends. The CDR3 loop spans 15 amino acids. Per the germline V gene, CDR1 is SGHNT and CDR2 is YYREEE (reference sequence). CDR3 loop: CASSFRGRENTEAFF. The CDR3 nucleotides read TGTGCCAGCAGCTTCCGCGGACGGGAGAACACTGAAGCTTTCTTT.

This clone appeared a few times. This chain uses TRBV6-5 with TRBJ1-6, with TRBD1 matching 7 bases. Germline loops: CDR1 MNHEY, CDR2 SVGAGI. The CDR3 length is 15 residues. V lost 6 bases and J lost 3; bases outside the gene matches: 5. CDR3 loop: CASSAQGDYNSPLHF. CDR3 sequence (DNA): TGTGCCAGCAGCGCGCAGGGGGACTATAATTCACCCCTCCACTTT.

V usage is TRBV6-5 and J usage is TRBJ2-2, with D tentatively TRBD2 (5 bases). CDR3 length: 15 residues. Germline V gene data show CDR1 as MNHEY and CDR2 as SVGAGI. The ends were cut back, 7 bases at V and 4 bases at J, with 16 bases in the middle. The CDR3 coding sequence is TGTGCCAGCACCCTGGGAGACCATCTCACCGGGGAGCTGTTTTTT. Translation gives CASTLGDHLTGELFF.

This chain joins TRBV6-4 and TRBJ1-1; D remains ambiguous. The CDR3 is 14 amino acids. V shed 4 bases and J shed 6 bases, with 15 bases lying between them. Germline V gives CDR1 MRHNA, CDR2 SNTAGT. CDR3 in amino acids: CASSAPLVYAEAFF. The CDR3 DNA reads TGTGCCAGCAGTGCCCCGCTGGTCTACGCTGAAGCTTTCTTT.

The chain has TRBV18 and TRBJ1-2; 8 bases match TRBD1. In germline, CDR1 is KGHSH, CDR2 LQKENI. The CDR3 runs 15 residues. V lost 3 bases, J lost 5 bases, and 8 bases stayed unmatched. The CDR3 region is CASSPGQGGAYGYTF. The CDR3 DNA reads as TGTGCCAGCTCACCTGGACAGGGAGGGGCATATGGCTACACCTTC.

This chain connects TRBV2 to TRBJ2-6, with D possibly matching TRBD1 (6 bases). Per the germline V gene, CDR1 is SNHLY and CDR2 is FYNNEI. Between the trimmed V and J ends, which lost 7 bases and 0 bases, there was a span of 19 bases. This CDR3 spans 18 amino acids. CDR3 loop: CASIRRGQWNSGANVLTF. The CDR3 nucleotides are TGTGCCAGCATCAGACGCGGACAGTGGAACTCTGGGGCCAACGTCCTGACTTTC.